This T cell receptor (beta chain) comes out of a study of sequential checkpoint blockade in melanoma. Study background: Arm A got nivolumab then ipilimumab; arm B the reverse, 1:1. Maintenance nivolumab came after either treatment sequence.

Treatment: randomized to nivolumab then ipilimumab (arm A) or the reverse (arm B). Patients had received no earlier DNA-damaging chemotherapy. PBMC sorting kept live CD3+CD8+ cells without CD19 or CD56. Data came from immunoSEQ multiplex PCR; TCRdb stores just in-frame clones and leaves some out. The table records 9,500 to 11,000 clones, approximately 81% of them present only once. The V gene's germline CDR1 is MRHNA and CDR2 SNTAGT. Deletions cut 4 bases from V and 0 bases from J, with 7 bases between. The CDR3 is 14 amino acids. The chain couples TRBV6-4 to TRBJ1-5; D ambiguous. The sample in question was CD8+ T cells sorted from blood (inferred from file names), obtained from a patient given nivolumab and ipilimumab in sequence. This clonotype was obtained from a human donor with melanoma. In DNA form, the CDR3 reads TGTGCCAGCAGTGCGGACTATAGCAATCAGCCCCAGCATTTT. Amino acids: CASSADYSNQPQHF.